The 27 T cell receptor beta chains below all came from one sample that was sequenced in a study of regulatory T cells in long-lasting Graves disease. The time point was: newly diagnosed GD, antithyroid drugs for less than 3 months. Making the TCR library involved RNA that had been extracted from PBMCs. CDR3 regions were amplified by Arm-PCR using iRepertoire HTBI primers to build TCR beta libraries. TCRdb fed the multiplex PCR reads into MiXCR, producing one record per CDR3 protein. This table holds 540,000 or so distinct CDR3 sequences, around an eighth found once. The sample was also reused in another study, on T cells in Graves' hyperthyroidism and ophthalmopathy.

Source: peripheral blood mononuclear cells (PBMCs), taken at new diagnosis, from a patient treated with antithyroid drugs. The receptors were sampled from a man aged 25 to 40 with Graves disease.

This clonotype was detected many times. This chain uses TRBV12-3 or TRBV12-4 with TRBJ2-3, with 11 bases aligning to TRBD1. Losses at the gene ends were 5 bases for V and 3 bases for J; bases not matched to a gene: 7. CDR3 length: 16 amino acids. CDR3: CASSHPRDRGTDTQYF. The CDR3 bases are TGTGCCAGCAGTCACCCCCGGGACAGGGGGACAGATACGCAGTATTTT.

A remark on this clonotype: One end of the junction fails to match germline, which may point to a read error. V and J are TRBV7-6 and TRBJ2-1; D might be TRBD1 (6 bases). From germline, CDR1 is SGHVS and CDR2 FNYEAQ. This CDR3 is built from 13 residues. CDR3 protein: CASSSQGYNELFF. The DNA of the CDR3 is TGTGCCAGCAGCTCGCAGGGGTACAATGAGCTGTTCTTC.

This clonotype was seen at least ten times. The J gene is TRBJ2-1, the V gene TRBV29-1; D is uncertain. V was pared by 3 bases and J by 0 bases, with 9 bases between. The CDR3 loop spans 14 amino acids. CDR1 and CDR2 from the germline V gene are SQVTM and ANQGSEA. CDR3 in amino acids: CSVELDGSYNEQFF. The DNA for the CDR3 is TGCAGCGTTGAGTTGGACGGCTCCTACAATGAGCAGTTCTTC.

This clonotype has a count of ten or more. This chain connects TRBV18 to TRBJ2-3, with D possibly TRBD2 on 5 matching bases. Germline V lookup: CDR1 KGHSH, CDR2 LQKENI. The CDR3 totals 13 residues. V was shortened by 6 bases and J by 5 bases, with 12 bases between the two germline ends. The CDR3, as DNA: TGTGCCAGCTCCCTCGGCGAGGGAGATACGCAGTATTTT. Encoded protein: CASSLGEGDTQYF.

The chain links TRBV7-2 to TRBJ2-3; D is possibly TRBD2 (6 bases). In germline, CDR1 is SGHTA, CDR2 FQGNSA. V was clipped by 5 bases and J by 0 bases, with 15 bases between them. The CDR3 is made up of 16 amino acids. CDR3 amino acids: CASSPYTGTSTDTQYF. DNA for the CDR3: TGTGCCAGCAGCCCTTATACGGGGACTAGCACAGATACGCAGTATTTT.

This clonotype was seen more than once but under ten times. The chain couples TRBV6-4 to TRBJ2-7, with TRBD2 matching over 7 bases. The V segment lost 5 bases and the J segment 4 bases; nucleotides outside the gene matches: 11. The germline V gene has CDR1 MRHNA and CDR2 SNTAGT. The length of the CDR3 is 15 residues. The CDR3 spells CASSYTSGGSYEQYF. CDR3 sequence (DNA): TGTGCCAGCAGTTACACCTCCGGGGGGTCGTACGAGCAGTACTTC.

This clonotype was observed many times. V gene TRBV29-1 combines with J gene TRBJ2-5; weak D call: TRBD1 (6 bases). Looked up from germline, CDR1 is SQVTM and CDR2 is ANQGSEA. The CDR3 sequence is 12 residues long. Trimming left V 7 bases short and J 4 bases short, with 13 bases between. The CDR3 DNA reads TGCAGCGCCGCAGGGGCAGGAGAGACCCAGTACTTC. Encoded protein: CSAAGAGETQYF.

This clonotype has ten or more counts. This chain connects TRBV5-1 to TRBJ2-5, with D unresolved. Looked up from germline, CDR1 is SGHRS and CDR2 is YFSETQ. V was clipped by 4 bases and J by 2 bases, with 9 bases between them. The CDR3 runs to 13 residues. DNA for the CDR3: TGCGCCAGCAGCCGAACAAAACAAGAGACCCAGTACTTC. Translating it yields CASSRTKQETQYF.

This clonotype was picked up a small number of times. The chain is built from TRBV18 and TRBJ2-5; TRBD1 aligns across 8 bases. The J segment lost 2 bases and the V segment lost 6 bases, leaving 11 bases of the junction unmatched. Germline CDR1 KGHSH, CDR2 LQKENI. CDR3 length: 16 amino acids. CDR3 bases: TGTGCCAGCTCGCCTAGGACCGGGACAGGTCAAGAGACCCAGTACTTC. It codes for CASSPRTGTGQETQYF.

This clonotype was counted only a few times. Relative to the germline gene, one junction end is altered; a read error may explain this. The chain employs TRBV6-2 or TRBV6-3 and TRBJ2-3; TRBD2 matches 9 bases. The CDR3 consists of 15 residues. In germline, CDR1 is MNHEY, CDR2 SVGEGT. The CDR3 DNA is TGTGCCAGCAGTGACTCGCATAGCGGGAGAGATACGCAGTATTTT. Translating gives CASSDSHSGRDTQYF.

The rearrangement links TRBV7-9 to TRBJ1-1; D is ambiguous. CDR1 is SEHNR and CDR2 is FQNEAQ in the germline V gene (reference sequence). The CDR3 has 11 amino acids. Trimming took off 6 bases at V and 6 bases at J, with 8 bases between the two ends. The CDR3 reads CASRGVAEAFF. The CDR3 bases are TGTGCCAGCAGGGGCGTTGCTGAAGCTTTCTTT. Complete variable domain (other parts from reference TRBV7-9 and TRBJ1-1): DTGVSQNPRHKITKRGQNVTFRCDPISEHNRLYWYRQTLGQGPEFLTYFQNEAQLEKSRLLSDRFSAERPKGSFSTLEIQRTEQGDSAMYLCASRGVAEAFFGQGTRLTVV.

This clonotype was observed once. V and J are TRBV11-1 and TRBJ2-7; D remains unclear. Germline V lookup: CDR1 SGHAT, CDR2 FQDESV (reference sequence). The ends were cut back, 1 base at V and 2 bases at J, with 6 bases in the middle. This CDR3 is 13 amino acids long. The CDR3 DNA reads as TGTGCCAGCAGCTTAGATACAACCTACGAGCAGTACTTC. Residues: CASSLDTTYEQYF.

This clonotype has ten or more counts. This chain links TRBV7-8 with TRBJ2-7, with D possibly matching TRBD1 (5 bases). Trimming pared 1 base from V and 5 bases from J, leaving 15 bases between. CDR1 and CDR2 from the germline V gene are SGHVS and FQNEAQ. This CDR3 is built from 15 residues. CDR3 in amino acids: CASSLEAGIWDEQYF. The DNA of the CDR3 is TGTGCCAGCAGCTTAGAGGCAGGGATTTGGGACGAGCAGTACTTC. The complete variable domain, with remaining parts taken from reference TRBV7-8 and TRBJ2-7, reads GAGVSQSPRYKVAKRGQDVALRCDPISGHVSLFWYQQALGQGPEFLTYFQNEAQLDKSGLPSDRFFAERPEGSVSTLKIQRTQQEDSAVYLCASSLEAGIWDEQYFGPGTRLTVT.

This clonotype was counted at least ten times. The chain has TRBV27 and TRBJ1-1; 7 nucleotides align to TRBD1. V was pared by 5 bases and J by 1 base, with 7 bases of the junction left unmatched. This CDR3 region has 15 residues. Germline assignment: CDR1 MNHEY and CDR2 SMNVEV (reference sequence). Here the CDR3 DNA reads TGTGCCAGCAGTCCACGGACAGGAGGGAACACTGAAGCTTTCTTT. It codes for CASSPRTGGNTEAFF.

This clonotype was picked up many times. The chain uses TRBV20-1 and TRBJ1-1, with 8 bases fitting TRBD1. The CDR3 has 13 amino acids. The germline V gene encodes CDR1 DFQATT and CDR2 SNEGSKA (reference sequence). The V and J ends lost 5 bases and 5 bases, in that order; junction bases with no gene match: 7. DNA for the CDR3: TGCAGTGCTCCCTACAGGGGGGATACTGAAGCTTTCTTT. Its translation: CSAPYRGDTEAFF.

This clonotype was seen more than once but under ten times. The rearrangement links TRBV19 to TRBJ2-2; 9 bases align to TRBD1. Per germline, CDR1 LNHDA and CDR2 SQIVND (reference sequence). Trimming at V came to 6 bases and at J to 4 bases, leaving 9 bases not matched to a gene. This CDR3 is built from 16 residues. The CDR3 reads CASSTSGTGTTGELFF. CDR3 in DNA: TGTGCCAGTAGCACCTCCGGGACAGGGACCACCGGGGAGCTGTTTTTT.

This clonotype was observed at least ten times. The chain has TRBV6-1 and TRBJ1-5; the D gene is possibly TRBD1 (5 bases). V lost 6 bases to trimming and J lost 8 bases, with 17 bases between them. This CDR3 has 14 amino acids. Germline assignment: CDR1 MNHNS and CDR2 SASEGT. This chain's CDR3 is CASRPGGEVEPQHF. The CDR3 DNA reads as TGTGCCAGCAGACCGGGAGGGGAGGTGGAGCCCCAGCATTTT.

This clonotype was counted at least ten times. CDR3 sequence: CATSRALAGGGQETQYF. CDR3 DNA: TGTGCCACCAGCAGGGCCTTGGCGGGAGGAGGCCAAGAGACCCAGTACTTC. This sequence joins TRBV15 and TRBJ2-5; 8 bases match TRBD2. V trimming: 3 bases; J trimming: 1 base; junction bases outside the gene matches: 10. Germline V CDR1 and CDR2: LNHNV, YYDKDF (reference sequence). CDR3 length: 17 amino acids.

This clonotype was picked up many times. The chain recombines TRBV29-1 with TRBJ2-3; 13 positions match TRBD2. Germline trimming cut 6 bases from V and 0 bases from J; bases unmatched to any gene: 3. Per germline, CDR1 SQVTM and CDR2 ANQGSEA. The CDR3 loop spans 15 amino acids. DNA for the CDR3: TGCAGCGTCGGGACTAGCGGGATTAGCACAGATACGCAGTATTTT. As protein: CSVGTSGISTDTQYF.

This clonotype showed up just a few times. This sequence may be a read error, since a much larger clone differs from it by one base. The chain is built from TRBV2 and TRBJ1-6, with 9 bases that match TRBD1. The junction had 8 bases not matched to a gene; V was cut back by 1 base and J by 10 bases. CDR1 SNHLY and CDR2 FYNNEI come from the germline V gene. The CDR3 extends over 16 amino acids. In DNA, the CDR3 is TGTGCCAGCAGTGAAGGGAAGGGACAGGGTAAATCACCCCTCCACTTT. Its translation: CASSEGKGQGKSPLHF.

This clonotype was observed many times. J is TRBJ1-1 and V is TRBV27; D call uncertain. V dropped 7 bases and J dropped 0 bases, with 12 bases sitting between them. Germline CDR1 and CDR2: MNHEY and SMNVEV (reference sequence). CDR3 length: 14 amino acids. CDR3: CASKEGSLNTEAFF. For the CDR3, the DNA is TGTGCCAGCAAGGAAGGCAGTTTGAACACTGAAGCTTTCTTT.

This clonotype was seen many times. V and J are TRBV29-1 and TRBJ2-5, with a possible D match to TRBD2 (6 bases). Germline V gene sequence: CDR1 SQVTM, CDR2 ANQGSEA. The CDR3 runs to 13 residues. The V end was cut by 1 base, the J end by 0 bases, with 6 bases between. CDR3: CSVEGGDQETQYF. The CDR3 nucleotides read TGCAGCGTTGAAGGCGGGGACCAAGAGACCCAGTACTTC. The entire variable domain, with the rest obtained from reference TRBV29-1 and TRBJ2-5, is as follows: SAVISQKPSRDICQRGTSLTIQCQVDSQVTMMFWYRQQPGQSLTLIATANQGSEATYESGFVIDKFPISRPNLTFSTLTVSNMSPEDSSIYLCSVEGGDQETQYFGPGTRLLVL.

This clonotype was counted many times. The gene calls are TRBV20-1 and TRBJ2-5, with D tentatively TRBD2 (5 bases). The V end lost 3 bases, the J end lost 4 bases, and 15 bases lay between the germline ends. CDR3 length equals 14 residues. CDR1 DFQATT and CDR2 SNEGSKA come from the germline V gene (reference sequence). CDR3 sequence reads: CSARIREFLETQYF. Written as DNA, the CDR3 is TGCAGTGCTAGGATTAGGGAGTTCCTAGAGACCCAGTACTTC.

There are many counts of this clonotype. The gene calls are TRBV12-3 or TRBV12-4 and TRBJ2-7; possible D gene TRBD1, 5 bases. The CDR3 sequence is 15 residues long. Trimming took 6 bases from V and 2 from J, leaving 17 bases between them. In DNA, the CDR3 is TGTGCCAGCAGCAGCCTACAGGTCTCACCCTACGAGCAGTACTTC. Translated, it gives CASSSLQVSPYEQYF.

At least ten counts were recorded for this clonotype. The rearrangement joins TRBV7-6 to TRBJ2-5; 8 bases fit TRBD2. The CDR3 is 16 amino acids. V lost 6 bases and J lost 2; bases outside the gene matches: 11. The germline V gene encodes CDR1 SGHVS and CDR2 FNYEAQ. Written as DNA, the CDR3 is TGTGCCAGCAGTTCTAGCGGGTCGTCGGGGCAAGAGACCCAGTACTTC. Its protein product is CASSSSGSSGQETQYF.

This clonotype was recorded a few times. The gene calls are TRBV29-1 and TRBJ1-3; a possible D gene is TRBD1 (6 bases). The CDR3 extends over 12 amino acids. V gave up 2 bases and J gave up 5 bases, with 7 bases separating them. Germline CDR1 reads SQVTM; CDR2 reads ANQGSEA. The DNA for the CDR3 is TGCAGCGTTGAAACAGGGAGAAACACCATATATTTT. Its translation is CSVETGRNTIYF.

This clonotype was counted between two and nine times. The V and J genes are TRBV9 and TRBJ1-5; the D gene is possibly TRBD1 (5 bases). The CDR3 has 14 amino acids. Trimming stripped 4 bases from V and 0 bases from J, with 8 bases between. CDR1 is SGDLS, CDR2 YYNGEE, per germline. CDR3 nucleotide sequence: TGTGCCAGCAGCCCAGGGATTAGCAATCAGCCCCAGCATTTT. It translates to CASSPGISNQPQHF.